This T cell receptor beta chain was found in a study of blood T cells in healthy people across ages (dated by TCRdb to about 2015). At the level of the whole study: In model experiments, template switching captured about one uniquely barcoded TCR beta cDNA molecule for every two T cells. The study measured age-related changes in TCR beta repertoire diversity using deep sequencing normalized with unique cDNA molecular identifiers. Two additional independent replicas of 1 million unique cDNA reads from the same blood draw were analyzed for two donors (one aged 18 to 30 and one aged 80 or older). The donors were split into four age groups: young (average around 16 years), middle-aged (39), aged (more than 55) and long-lived (approximately 80). To avoid experimental bias, donors of different ages were spread randomly across the sequencing lanes. General findings and caveats noted by the study authors: The percentage of naive T cells measured by flow cytometry correlated strongly with observed TCR beta diversity. Estimates of total diversity based on one million sequenced T cells were considered lower bounds and underestimates. The CMV infection status of donors was not known, potentially confounding age-related changes in expanded clonotypes. Compared with the aged group, the long-lived group had more naive CD4+ T cells, fewer expanded clones and increased TCR diversity, suggesting age selection. Observed TCR beta diversity per million T cells fell roughly linearly with age, and a significant reduction was already apparent by age roughly 40. Conclusive comparison of naive and antigen-experienced compartments was prevented by the profiling of bulk unsorted PBMCs.

The donors were roughly 40 Caucasian individuals from Russia, aged 6 to 90 years, who were systemically healthy. Each donor gave around 9 milliliters of peripheral blood, collected into EDTA-treated Vacutainer tubes. Ficoll-Paque density-gradient centrifugation was used to isolate PBMCs, with at least 7 million obtained per sample. Total RNA, at least 6 micrograms per sample, was extracted from PBMCs with Trizol reagent. For every donor, flow cytometry on a PBMC aliquot measured the percentage of naive CD45RAhigh/CD27high T cells. About this clonotype: Its specific antigen is unknown. No base qualities exist here, and no much larger clone lies one base off it.

Receptor libraries were prepared by 5' RACE. A second PCR of roughly 6 to 12 cycles was performed with a sample-barcoded 5' primer and a J-beta primer mix. A template-switch 5' adaptor carrying 12 random nucleotides introduced a unique molecular identifier onto each TCR beta cDNA molecule. Each sample yielded at least 2.5 million CDR3-containing paired-end reads. The Mint cDNA synthesis kit, primed by a TRBC-specific oligonucleotide, was used to synthesize first-strand cDNA from all RNA. Following uracil-DNA glycosylase treatment, a first 18-cycle PCR with universal primers M1SS and BC2_uni_R was performed on all cDNA. Turning to the authors' computational methods: For normalization, 1 million high-quality reads were randomly selected from each sample, with every read carrying a distinct molecular identifier. Reads with shared molecular identifiers were discarded instead of being binned into consensus sequences. MiTCR, run with a Q25 quality threshold and the strictest error-elimination algorithm, handled CDR3 identification, clonotype clustering and error correction. A nonparametric unseen species model with Euler transformation was used to estimate lower-bound total TCR beta diversity. Using fastp trimming at Q25 and MiXCR clonotype assembly, TCRdb reanalyzed the public sequencing data and kept in-frame beta chains. Each CDR3 protein appears once, grouped with its most common genes and DNA. The V and J calls and clone size are TCRdb's, not the authors'. This sample comprises 1.8 million or so distinct CDR3 sequences, about two fifths of them detected only once. 23% of the sample is taken by the ten largest.

Relative to germline, V is 7 bases shorter and J is 5 bases shorter, with 5 bases between their ends. The CDR3 sequence holds 10 residues, the cysteine and phenylalanine included. The DNA shown is the 30-base CDR3, in frame from base 1. From the germline V gene, CDR1 is MNHEY and CDR2 is SVGEGT. The V gene is TRBV6-2 or TRBV6-3 and the J gene is TRBJ2-5, with an unclear D gene assignment. The receptor was derived from a human donor in good health. The specimen sequenced was blood. The nucleotide sequence is given as TGTGCCAGCAAGGCGGAGACCCAGTACTTC. This encodes CASKAETQYF.